The 20 T cell receptor beta chains in this list originate from one sample, sequenced in a study of PD-1 blockade in classical Hodgkin lymphoma. The assay was immunoSEQ multiplex PCR, and TCRdb's table has in-frame clones only and misses some. This sample has roughly 70,000 clones; about 93% occur once, and the top ten carry about 2.8%. Indicated time point: newly diagnosed, previously untreated cHL patient sample. Sequencing was done on a sample of peripheral blood mononuclear cells (PBMCs). These receptor sequences come from a human donor with classical Hodgkin lymphoma.

The rearrangement links TRBV18 to TRBJ2-6; D call uncertain. Looked up from germline, CDR1 is KGHSH and CDR2 is LQKENI. This CDR3 region has 16 residues. V was clipped by 0 bases and J by 2 bases, with 8 bases between them. The DNA for the CDR3 is TGTGCCAGCTCACCACCTCCAGCTGCTGGGGCCAACGTCCTGACTTTC. Encoded protein: CASSPPPAAGANVLTF. Full variable domain (rest looked up from reference TRBV18 and TRBJ2-6): NAGVMQNPRHLVRRRGQEARLRCSPMKGHSHVYWYRQLPEEGLKFMVYLQKENIIDESGMPKERFSAEFPKEGPSILRIQQVVRGDSAAYFCASSPPPAAGANVLTFGAGSRLTVL.

The CDR3 DNA reads TGTGCCAGCCGTGGACTAGCGGGAGGGGCTGAGCAGTTCTTC. Protein product: CASRGLAGGAEQFF. The gene calls are TRBV27 and TRBJ2-1; 15 positions match TRBD2. The CDR3 has 14 amino acids. V was clipped by 8 bases and J by 9 bases; unmatched bases: 5. CDR1 and CDR2 from the germline V gene are MNHEY and SMNVEV (reference sequence).

The chain is built from TRBV7-8 and TRBJ2-1, with TRBD1 as a possible D gene (7 bases). Trimming removed 5 bases at V and 12 bases at J, with 11 bases between. This CDR3 spans 11 amino acids. The V gene's germline CDR1 is SGHVS and CDR2 FQNEAQ. The CDR3 DNA sequence: TGTGCCAGCAGCCAGGGGGAGGTGCAGTTCTTC. Its translation: CASSQGEVQFF.

The chain combines TRBV5-5 with TRBJ1-3; 8 bases are a match to TRBD1. The CDR3 is 15 residues long. Trimming at V came to 3 bases and at J to 6 bases, leaving 8 bases not matched to a gene. Germline values: CDR1 SGHKS, CDR2 YYEKEE (reference sequence). The CDR3 loop reads CASSWLYRGANTIYF. In nucleotides, the CDR3 is TGTGCCAGCAGCTGGCTTTACAGGGGGGCAAACACCATATATTTT. The full variable domain, in which reference TRBV5-5 and TRBJ1-3 provide the parts outside the CDR3, is DAGVTQSPTHLIKTRGQQVTLRCSPISGHKSVSWYQQVLGQGPQFIFQYYEKEERGRGNFPDRFSARQFPNYSSELNVNALLLGDSALYLCASSWLYRGANTIYFGEGSWLTVV.

The rearrangement links TRBV6-5 to TRBJ2-3; TRBD1 aligns across 9 bases. The CDR3 loop spans 15 amino acids. Germline CDR1 is MNHEY and CDR2 is SVGAGI. Germline trimming cut 6 bases from V and 2 bases from J; bases unmatched to any gene: 6. The CDR3 protein is CASRDRGYFTDTQYF. The DNA for the CDR3 is TGTGCCAGCAGGGACAGGGGTTATTTCACAGATACGCAGTATTTT.

This clone has just one count. The V call is TRBV7-2, the J call TRBJ1-2, with D perhaps matching TRBD1 (5 bases). Germline assignment: CDR1 SGHTA and CDR2 FQGNSA. V was trimmed by 0 bases and J by 6 bases, leaving 17 bases between them. The CDR3 has 16 amino acids. CDR3 residues: CASSLASRQGAHGYTF. CDR3 nucleotides: TGTGCCAGCAGCTTAGCTTCAAGGCAGGGAGCACATGGCTACACCTTC.

The V gene is TRBV5-1, the J gene TRBJ1-5; tentatively, D is TRBD1 (5 bases). The CDR3 spans 14 residues. Per germline, CDR1 SGHRS and CDR2 YFSETQ. The V gene lost 0 bases and the J gene lost 4 bases, with 8 bases spanning the gap. In DNA, the CDR3 is TGCGCCAGCAGCTTGGGCGGGGCGAATCAGCCCCAGCATTTT. This encodes CASSLGGANQPQHF.

The chain has TRBV19 and TRBJ2-1, with D perhaps TRBD2 (6 bases). V was cut by 5 bases and J by 7 bases, with 12 bases left in between. There are 13 residues in the CDR3. Germline CDR1 is LNHDA and CDR2 is SQIVND (reference sequence). Here the CDR3 DNA reads TGTGCCAGTAGTTCGGATAGCGGAAATGAGCAGTTCTTC. Its translation: CASSSDSGNEQFF.

The V gene is TRBV2, the J gene TRBJ1-1; maybe TRBD1 (5 bases). This CDR3 is built from 13 residues. The germline V gene has CDR1 SNHLY and CDR2 FYNNEI. V was pared by 6 bases and J by 2 bases, with 10 bases between. In nucleotides, the CDR3 is TGTGCCAGCAGCACTGGGGCTAACACTGAAGCTTTCTTT. This gives the protein CASSTGANTEAFF.

This chain connects TRBV18 to TRBJ2-7; 10 bases match TRBD1. CDR3 length: 15 residues. With V trimmed by 3 bases and J by 0 bases, 2 bases remained unmatched. Germline-derived CDR1 and CDR2 are KGHSH and LQKENI. The CDR3 loop is CASSPRTGGSYEQYF. The CDR3 bases are TGTGCCAGCTCACCTCGGACAGGGGGCTCCTACGAGCAGTACTTC.

The rearrangement joins TRBV18 to TRBJ2-7, with 7 nucleotides matching TRBD2. The trim removed 1 base at V and 4 bases at J, leaving 1 base unmatched. CDR3 size: 13 residues. The V gene's germline CDR1 is KGHSH and CDR2 LQKENI. The CDR3 coding sequence is TGTGCCAGCTCACCACGGCGGGAGTACGAGCAGTACTTC. Protein sequence: CASSPRREYEQYF.

The V gene is TRBV18, the J gene TRBJ1-5; no clear D gene. Trimming cost V 4 bases and J 2 bases, with 15 bases left between them. Germline CDR1 is KGHSH and CDR2 is LQKENI. This CDR3 has 16 amino acids. The CDR3, as DNA: TGTGCCAGCTCACTCGACTTGACCCAGGGCAATCAGCCCCAGCATTTT. It encodes CASSLDLTQGNQPQHF.

The V gene is TRBV9, the J gene TRBJ2-1; TRBD2 agrees at 12 bases. The ends lost 3 bases at V and 4 bases at J; junction bases unmatched: 8. The CDR3 is 17 residues long. The germline CDR1 and CDR2 sequences are SGDLS and YYNGEE. DNA of the CDR3: TGTGCCAGCAGCGCCCGACTAGCGGGAGTCGGGTACAATGAGCAGTTCTTC. This translates into CASSARLAGVGYNEQFF.

This chain links TRBV29-1 with TRBJ2-3; no clear D gene. From germline, CDR1 is SQVTM and CDR2 ANQGSEA. With 7 bases removed from V and 3 bases from J, the gap between germline ends came to 5 bases. CDR3 length: 10 amino acids. The CDR3 region is CSGMTDTQYF. CDR3 sequence (DNA): TGCAGCGGTATGACAGATACGCAGTATTTT.

The chain carries TRBV4-3 and TRBJ1-2; D gene uncertain. Germline assignment: CDR1 LGHNA and CDR2 YSLEER. This CDR3 region has 13 residues. Trimming cost V 0 bases and J 8 bases, with 10 bases left between them. CDR3 in DNA: TGCGCCAGCAGCCAAGAGCCCGGGAACGGCTACACCTTC. Protein: CASSQEPGNGYTF.

The chain employs TRBV7-2 and TRBJ2-7; D call uncertain. This CDR3 is 13 amino acids long. V lost 5 bases to trimming and J lost 0 bases, with 8 bases between them. Germline CDR1 and CDR2: SGHTA and FQGNSA. DNA of the CDR3: TGTGCCAGCAGCCCCCCCTCCTCCTACGAGCAGTACTTC. Protein product: CASSPPSSYEQYF.

The V gene is TRBV5-4, the J gene TRBJ2-7, with D perhaps matching TRBD1 (5 bases). This CDR3 comprises 14 residues. Trimming shortened V by 0 bases and J by 0 bases, and 7 bases separated the two germline ends. The germline CDR1 and CDR2 sequences are SGHNT and YYREEE (reference sequence). The chain's CDR3 is CASSLGQSSYEQYF. CDR3 sequence (DNA): TGTGCCAGCAGCTTGGGACAGAGCTCCTACGAGCAGTACTTC.

V and J are TRBV5-6 and TRBJ2-3, with 12 bases lining up with TRBD2. The CDR3 covers 17 residues. Trimming removed 4 bases from V and 4 bases from J; junction bases left unmatched: 10. The germline V gene has CDR1 SGHDT and CDR2 YYEEEE. The CDR3 DNA is TGTGCCAGCAGCCCCAGCTCCCTAGCGGGAGGGGCAGATACGCAGTATTTT. Amino acids: CASSPSSLAGGADTQYF. The complete variable domain, with remaining parts taken from reference TRBV5-6 and TRBJ2-3, reads DAGVTQSPTHLIKTRGQQVTLRCSPKSGHDTVSWYQQALGQGPQFIFQYYEEEERQRGNFPDRFSGHQFPNYSSELNVNALLLGDSALYLCASSPSSLAGGADTQYFGPGTRLTVL.

The chain is built from TRBV7-8 and TRBJ1-1; maybe TRBD1 (5 bases). This CDR3 is 16 amino acids long. Germline-derived CDR1 and CDR2 are SGHVS and FQNEAQ. The V gene lost 5 bases and the J gene lost 2 bases, with 18 bases spanning the gap. CDR3 protein: CASSHGARVRNTEAFF. In DNA form, the CDR3 reads TGTGCCAGCAGCCACGGGGCGAGAGTGAGAAACACTGAAGCTTTCTTT. Supplemented by reference TRBV7-8 and TRBJ1-1, the full variable domain reads GAGVSQSPRYKVAKRGQDVALRCDPISGHVSLFWYQQALGQGPEFLTYFQNEAQLDKSGLPSDRFFAERPEGSVSTLKIQRTQQEDSAVYLCASSHGARVRNTEAFFGQGTRLTVV.

In its sample, this clone was seen once. The V gene is TRBV6-5, the J gene TRBJ2-3; D remains ambiguous. Trimming took off 6 bases at V and 2 bases at J, with 6 bases between the two ends. The length of the CDR3 is 12 residues. The V gene's germline CDR1 is MNHEY and CDR2 SVGAGI. CDR3 loop: CASSPTTDTQYF. Written as DNA, the CDR3 is TGTGCCAGCAGCCCCACCACAGATACGCAGTATTTT.